This T cell receptor beta chain was sequenced for a study of CD8 T cells in ankylosing spondylitis. It was by quantitative 5'-RACE with molecular barcodes that TCR beta libraries were made. TCRdb re-called the 5' RACE reads with MiXCR, one entry per CDR3 protein. The top ten clones hold under 15% of a sample with 350,000 to 450,000 distinct CDR3 sequences, 20% of them seen once. Concerning this clonotype: Its target is not known.

Study results and limitations: Seemingly distinctive of ankylosing spondylitis blood was a TCR beta motif formed by eight highly homologous variants. Matched ankylosing spondylitis synovial fluid reportedly showed significant enrichment of disease-linked clones. The disease-linked clones had a CD8+ phenotype and low blood frequencies.

The V and J ends lost 6 bases and 4 bases, in that order; junction bases with no gene match: 5. CDR1 is SEHNR and CDR2 is FQNEAQ in the germline V gene (reference sequence). The CDR3 spans 14 residues. This clonotype was obtained from a male donor with ankylosing spondylitis or in good health (not recorded which). The sequencing input was blood, either unsorted or a sorted T cell fraction (not recorded which). V and J are TRBV7-9 and TRBJ2-2; 7 bases map to TRBD2. In DNA form, the CDR3 reads TGTGCCAGCAGGGGGGGGTCCGCCACCGGGGAGCTGTTTTTT. It encodes CASRGGSATGELFF.